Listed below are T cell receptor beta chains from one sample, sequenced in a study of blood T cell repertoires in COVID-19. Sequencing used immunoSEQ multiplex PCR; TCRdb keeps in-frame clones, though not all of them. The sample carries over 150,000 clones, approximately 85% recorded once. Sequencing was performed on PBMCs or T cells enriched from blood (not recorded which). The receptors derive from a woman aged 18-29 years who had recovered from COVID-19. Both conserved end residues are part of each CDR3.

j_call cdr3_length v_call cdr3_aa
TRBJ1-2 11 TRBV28 CASSSFYGYTF
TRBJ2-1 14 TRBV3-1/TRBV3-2 CASSLAGVDNEQFF
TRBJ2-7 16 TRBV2 CASSSHSGRASYEQYF
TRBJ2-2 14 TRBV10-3 CAISEGQDGGELFF
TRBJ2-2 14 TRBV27 CASTTTSGTAELFF
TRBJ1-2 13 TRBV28 CASSLGTGGGYTF
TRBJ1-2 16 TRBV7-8 CASSLNPGTGLGGYTF
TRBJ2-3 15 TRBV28 CASSLRLLTSHTQYF
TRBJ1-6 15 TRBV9 CASSVASRSMAPLHF
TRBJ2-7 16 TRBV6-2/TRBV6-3 CASSPRMTSGGYEQYF
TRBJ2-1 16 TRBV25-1 CASSGGLAGKYNEQFF
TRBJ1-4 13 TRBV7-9 CASSLAQSEKLFF
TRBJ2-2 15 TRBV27 CASRGGGANTGELFF
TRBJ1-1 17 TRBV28 CASSSGLLGGDTTEAFF
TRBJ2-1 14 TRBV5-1 CASSRGTGANEQFF
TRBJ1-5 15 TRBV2 CASSEGSFSNQPQHF
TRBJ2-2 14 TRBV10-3 CAIQEGLYTGELFF
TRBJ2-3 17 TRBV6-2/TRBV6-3 CASSIQPLAPSTDTQYF
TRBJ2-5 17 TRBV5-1 CASSFAEGLAGGETQYF
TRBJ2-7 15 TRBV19 CASSDGGVWSYEQYF
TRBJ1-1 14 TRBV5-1 CASRVAGGNTEAFF
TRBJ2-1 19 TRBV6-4 CASSDSVIVRTSSYNEQFF
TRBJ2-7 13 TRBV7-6 CASSTNQGYEQYF
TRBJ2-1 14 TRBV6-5 CASLGAGGLNEQFF
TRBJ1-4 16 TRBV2 CASSLDRGTTNEKLFF
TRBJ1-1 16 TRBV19 CASSIAGDRENTEAFF
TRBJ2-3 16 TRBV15 CATSRGGTGTLGTQYF
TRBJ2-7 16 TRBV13 CASSLGRRGGAYEQYF
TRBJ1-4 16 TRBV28 CASSGLIGGGREKLFF
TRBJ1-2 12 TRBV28 CASRNGGSGYTF
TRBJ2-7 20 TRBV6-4 CASSDSRVSSRLAGYYEQYF
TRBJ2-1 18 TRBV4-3 CASSQETGGPGPYNEQFF
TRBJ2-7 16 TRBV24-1 CATSDGLRDRTYEQYF
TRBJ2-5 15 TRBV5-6 CASSFSRGGQETQYF
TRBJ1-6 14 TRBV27 CASSLPQYNSPLHF
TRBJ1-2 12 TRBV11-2 CASSAGPYGYTF
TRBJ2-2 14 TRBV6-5 CASCFLLSQGELFF
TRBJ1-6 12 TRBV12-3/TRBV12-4 CASSKNYSPLHF
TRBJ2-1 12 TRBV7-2 CASSLAVGDQFF
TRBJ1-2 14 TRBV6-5 CASRSDRGDYGYTF
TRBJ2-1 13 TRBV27 CASRPTGLNEQFF
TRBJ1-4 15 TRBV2 CASSGVGGSDEKLFF
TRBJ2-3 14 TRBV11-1 CASSFGGSTDTQYF
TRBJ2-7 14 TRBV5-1 CASSFGQGIYEQYF
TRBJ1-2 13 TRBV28 CATRTGGEGGYTF
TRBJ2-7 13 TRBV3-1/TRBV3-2 CASSINRGGEQYF
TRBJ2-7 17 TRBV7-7 CASSLFIRQGCSYEQYF
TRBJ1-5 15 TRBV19 CASSIRTGSDQPQHF
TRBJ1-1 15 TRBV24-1 CATSWENYRGTEAFF
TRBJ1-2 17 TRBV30 CAWSVSSQGRGSYGYTF
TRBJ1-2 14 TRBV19 CASSMGTPNYGYTF
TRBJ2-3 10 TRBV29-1 CSVGQGTQYF
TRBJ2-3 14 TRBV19 CASEFQGQGSLVHF
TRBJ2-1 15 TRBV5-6 CASSLVGLRNNEQFF
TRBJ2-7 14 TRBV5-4 CASSFTGNSYEQYF